Listed below are T cell receptor beta chains from one sample, sequenced in a study of CD8 T cells in Susac syndrome. TCRdb used MiXCR to reprocess the immunoSEQ multiplex PCR reads, holding one entry per CDR3 protein. The sample records around 80,000 distinct CDR3 sequences, approximately 95% being singletons. The sample consisted of CD8+ T cells from PBMCs. Every receptor here comes from a human donor with Susac syndrome. The CDR3 runs from the conserved cysteine through the conserved F or W. Each record gives: D gene, J gene, V gene, CDR3 protein, CDR3 DNA. A D gene is named only where the DNA matches it firmly.

.	TRBJ2-3	TRBV4-2	CASSRGVIEPSTDTQYF	TGTGCCAGCAGCCGCGGTGTTATAGAACCTAGCACAGATACGCAGTATTTT
TRBD2	TRBJ2-3	TRBV5-8	CASSLGWTSGGGDTQYF	TGTGCCAGCAGCTTGGGCTGGACTAGCGGAGGGGGAGATACGCAGTATTTT
.	TRBJ2-7	TRBV2	CASSESAADEQYF	TGTGCCAGCAGTGAATCAGCAGCGGACGAGCAGTACTTC
.	TRBJ2-3	TRBV4-3	CASSLEYGADTQYF	TGCGCCAGCAGCCTAGAATACGGGGCCGATACGCAGTATTTT
TRBD1	TRBJ2-7	TRBV7-9	CASSSRSTGSHEQYF	TGTGCCAGCAGCTCCCGCTCGACAGGGTCTCACGAGCAGTACTTC
.	TRBJ2-7	TRBV3-1	CASSQAGLVTGNSYEQYF	TGTGCCAGCAGCCAAGCGGGGTTGGTGACAGGAAATTCCTACGAGCAGTACTTC
.	TRBJ1-1	TRBV11-2	CASSRYPRGPNTEAFF	TGTGCCAGCAGCCGTTACCCACGAGGACCGAACACTGAAGCTTTCTTT
.	TRBJ1-5	TRBV20-1	CSARSGESQPQHF	TGCAGTGCTAGATCGGGGGAGAGTCAGCCCCAGCATTTT
.	TRBJ2-2	TRBV6-5	CASTRGPGELFF	TGTGCCAGCACCCGCGGGCCCGGGGAGCTGTTTTTT
TRBD2	TRBJ2-7	TRBV11-2	CASSRTTGTSGRATPYEQYF	TGTGCCAGCAGTCGAACCACCGGGACTAGCGGGAGGGCCACGCCCTACGAGCAGTACTTC